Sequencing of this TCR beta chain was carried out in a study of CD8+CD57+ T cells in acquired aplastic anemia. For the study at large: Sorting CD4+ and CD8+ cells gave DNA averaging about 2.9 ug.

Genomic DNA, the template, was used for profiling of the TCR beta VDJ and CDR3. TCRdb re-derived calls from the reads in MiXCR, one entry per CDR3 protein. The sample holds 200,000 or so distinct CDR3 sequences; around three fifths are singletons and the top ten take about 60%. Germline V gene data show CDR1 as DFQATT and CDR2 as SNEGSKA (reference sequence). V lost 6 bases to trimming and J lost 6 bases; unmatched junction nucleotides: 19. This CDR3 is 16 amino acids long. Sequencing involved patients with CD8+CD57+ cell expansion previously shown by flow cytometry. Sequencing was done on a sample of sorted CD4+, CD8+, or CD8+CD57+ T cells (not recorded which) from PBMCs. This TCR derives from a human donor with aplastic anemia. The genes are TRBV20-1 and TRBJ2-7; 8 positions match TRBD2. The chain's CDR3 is CSASAVASGLVSEQYF. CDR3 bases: TGCAGTGCCAGCGCGGTGGCTAGCGGGCTCGTGAGCGAGCAGTACTTC.